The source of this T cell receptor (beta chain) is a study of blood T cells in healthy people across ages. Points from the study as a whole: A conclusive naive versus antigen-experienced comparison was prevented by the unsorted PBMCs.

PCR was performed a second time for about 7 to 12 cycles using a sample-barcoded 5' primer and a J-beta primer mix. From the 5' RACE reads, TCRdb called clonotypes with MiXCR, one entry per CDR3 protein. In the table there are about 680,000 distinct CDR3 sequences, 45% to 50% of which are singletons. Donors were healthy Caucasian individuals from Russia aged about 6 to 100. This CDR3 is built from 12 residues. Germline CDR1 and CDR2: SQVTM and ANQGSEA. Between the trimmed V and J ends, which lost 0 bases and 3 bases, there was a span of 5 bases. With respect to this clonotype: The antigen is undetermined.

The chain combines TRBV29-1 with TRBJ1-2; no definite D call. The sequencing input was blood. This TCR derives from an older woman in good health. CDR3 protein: CSVEENYYGYTF. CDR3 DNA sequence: TGCAGCGTTGAAGAAAACTACTATGGCTACACCTTC.